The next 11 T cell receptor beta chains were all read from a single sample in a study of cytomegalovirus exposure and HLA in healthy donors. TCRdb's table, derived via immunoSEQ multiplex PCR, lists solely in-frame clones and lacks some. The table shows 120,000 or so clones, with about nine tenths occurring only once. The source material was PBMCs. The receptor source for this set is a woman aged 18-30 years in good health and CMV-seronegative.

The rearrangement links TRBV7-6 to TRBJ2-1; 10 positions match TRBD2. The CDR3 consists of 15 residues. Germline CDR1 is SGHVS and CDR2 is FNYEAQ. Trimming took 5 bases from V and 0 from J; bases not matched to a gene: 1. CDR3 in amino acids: CASSPSGSSYNEQFF. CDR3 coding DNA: TGTGCCAGCAGCCCTAGCGGGAGCTCCTACAATGAGCAGTTCTTC.

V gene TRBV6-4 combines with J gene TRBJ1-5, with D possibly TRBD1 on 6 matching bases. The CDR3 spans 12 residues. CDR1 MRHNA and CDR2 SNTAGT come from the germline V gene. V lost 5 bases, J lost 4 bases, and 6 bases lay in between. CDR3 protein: CASSTGNQPQHF. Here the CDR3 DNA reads TGTGCCAGCAGTACAGGGAATCAGCCCCAGCATTTT.

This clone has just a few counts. CDR3 DNA sequence: TGTGCCAGCTCCCGGGGTACCTACGAGCAGTACTTC. This codes for CASSRGTYEQYF. The chain employs TRBV19 and TRBJ2-7; D possibly corresponds to TRBD2 (5 bases). V dropped 9 bases and J dropped 2 bases, with 11 bases sitting between them. This CDR3 is 12 amino acids long. Germline V gene sequence: CDR1 LNHDA, CDR2 SQIVND (reference sequence).

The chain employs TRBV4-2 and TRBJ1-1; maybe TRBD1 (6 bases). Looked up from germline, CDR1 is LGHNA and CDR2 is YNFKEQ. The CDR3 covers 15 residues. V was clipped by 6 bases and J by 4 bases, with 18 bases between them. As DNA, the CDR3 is TGTGCCAGCAGGGAACTCCTTAGGGGGGGCACTGAAGCTTTCTTT. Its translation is CASRELLRGGTEAFF.

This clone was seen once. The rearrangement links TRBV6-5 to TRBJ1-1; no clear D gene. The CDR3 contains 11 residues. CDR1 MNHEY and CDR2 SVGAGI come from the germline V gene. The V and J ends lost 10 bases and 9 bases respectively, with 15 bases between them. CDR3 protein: CATYRAGKAFF. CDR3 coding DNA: TGTGCCACTTATAGAGCGGGAAAAGCTTTCTTT.

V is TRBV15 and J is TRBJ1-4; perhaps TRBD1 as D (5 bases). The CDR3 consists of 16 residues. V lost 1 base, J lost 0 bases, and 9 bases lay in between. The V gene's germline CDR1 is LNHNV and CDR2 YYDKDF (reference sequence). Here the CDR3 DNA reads TGTGCCACCAGCAGAGGACAGCCCGCAACTAATGAAAAACTGTTTTTT. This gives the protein CATSRGQPATNEKLFF.

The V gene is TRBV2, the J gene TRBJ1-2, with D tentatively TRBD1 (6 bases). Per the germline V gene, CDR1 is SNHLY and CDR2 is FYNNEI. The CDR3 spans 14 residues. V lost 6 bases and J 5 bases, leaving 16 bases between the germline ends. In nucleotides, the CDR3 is TGTGCCAGCAGACCCTTCTCTAGGGGGTATGGCTACACCTTC. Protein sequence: CASRPFSRGYGYTF. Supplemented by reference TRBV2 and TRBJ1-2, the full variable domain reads EPEVTQTPSHQVTQMGQEVILRCVPISNHLYFYWYRQILGQKVEFLVSFYNNEISEKSEIFDDQFSVERPDGSNFTLKIRSTKLEDSAMYFCASRPFSRGYGYTFGSGTRLTVV.

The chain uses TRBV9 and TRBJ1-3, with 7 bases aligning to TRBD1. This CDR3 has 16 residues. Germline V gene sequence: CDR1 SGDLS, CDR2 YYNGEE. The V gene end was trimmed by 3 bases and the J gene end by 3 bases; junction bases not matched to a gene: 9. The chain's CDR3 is CASSGPTGLGGNTIYF. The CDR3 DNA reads TGTGCCAGCAGCGGTCCGACAGGGCTTGGTGGAAACACCATATATTTT.

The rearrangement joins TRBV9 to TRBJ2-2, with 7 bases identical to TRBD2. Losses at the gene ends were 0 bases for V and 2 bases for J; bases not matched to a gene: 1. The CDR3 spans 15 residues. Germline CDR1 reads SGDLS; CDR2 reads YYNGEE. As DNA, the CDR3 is TGTGCCAGCAGCGTAGAGACTAGCAACACCGGGGAGCTGTTTTTT. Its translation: CASSVETSNTGELFF.

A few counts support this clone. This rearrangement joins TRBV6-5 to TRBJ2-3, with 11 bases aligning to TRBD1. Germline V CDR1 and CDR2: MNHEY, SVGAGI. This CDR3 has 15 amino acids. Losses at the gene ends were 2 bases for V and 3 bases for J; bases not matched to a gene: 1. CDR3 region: CASSYGTGGTDTQYF. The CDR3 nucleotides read TGTGCCAGCAGTTACGGGACAGGGGGGACAGATACGCAGTATTTT.

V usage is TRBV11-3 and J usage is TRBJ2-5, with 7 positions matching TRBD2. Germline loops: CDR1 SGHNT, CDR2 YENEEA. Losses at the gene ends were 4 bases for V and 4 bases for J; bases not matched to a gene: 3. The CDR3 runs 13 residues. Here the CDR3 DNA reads TGTGCCAGCAGCTCAATAGCGGGAGAGACCCAGTACTTC. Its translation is CASSSIAGETQYF.